The 8 T cell receptor beta chains given below trace back to one sample, sequenced in a study of STAT3 mutations in large granular lymphocyte leukemia. The antigens of these receptors remain unknown. Whole-study results and caveats: At least one immunodominant TCR beta clonotype appeared in every T-cell large granular lymphocyte leukemia patient.

Assay used: immunoSEQ multiplex PCR; TCRdb lists only in-frame clones, some missing. The table includes about 9,700 clones, nearly 90% detected once. Sequenced input: peripheral blood mononuclear cells. The receptors stem from a man aged 60 to 69 with T-cell large granular lymphocyte leukemia. Some clones in this sample may be carry-over from other donors' samples.

The chain joins TRBV7-2 to TRBJ2-1; D is possibly TRBD2 (5 bases). CDR1 is SGHTA, CDR2 FQGNSA, per germline. The CDR3 totals 13 residues. V lost 8 bases, J lost 3 bases, and 11 bases lay in between. The CDR3 DNA is TGTGCCAGCCGTGAGGGCGTCTACAATGAGCAGTTCTTC. Amino acid sequence: CASREGVYNEQFF.

The chain joins TRBV5-1 to TRBJ2-7, with 12 nucleotides matching TRBD1. The V gene's germline CDR1 is SGHRS and CDR2 YFSETQ. V shed 6 bases, J shed 4 bases, and the junction held 8 bases outside the gene matches. This CDR3 is 15 amino acids long. The CDR3 region is CASNPGTGGLYEQYF. The CDR3 coding sequence is TGCGCCAGCAATCCTGGGACAGGGGGCTTGTACGAGCAGTACTTC.

J is TRBJ1-4 and V is TRBV5-4; no firm D call. V was trimmed by 0 bases and J by 2 bases, leaving 8 bases between them. The V gene's germline CDR1 is SGHNT and CDR2 YYREEE (reference sequence). The CDR3 spans 15 residues. CDR3 in amino acids: CASSLGGSTNEKLFF. The CDR3 DNA sequence: TGTGCCAGCAGCTTGGGGGGATCCACTAATGAAAAACTGTTTTTT. Using reference TRBV5-4 and TRBJ1-4 for the parts outside the CDR3, the full variable domain is ETGVTQSPTHLIKTRGQQVTLRCSSQSGHNTVSWYQQALGQGPQFIFQYYREEENGRGNFPPRFSGLQFPNYSSELNVNALELDDSALYLCASSLGGSTNEKLFFGSGTQLSVL.

This clone was picked up a small number of times. The CDR3 DNA sequence: TGTGCCAGCACCGGGACTCATCTACTTGCAACTAATGAAAAACTGTTTTTT. Protein sequence: CASTGTHLLATNEKLFF. The chain recombines TRBV7-9 with TRBJ1-4; maybe TRBD1 (5 bases). CDR1 and CDR2 (germline): SEHNR, FQNEAQ (reference sequence). With 7 bases removed from V and 0 bases from J, the gap between germline ends came to 18 bases. CDR3 length: 17 amino acids.

The chain employs TRBV6-1 and TRBJ2-7, with D unresolved. Trimming shortened V by 2 bases and J by 0 bases, and 5 bases separated the two germline ends. The V gene's germline CDR1 is MNHNS and CDR2 SASEGT. The CDR3 runs to 13 residues. The CDR3 DNA reads TGTGCCAGCAGTGAATGGATCTCCTACGAGCAGTACTTC. Its protein product is CASSEWISYEQYF.

J is TRBJ2-7 and V is TRBV19; D is unresolved. Trimming removed 6 bases at V and 6 bases at J, with 15 bases between. The CDR3 covers 13 residues. Germline lookup yields CDR1 LNHDA and CDR2 SQIVND (reference sequence). The chain's CDR3 is CASRKAASAEQYF. The CDR3 nucleotides read TGTGCCAGTAGGAAGGCAGCCTCGGCCGAGCAGTACTTC.

This sequence joins TRBV19 and TRBJ2-4; TRBD2 matches at 9 bases. This CDR3 region has 17 residues. Unmatched junction bases numbered 14, after V lost 5 bases and J lost 6 bases. Germline V gives CDR1 LNHDA, CDR2 SQIVND (reference sequence). The CDR3 reads CASSGGKREVRGNIQYF. CDR3 DNA sequence: TGTGCCAGTAGTGGGGGGAAGCGGGAGGTGCGGGGAAACATTCAGTACTTC.

The chain combines TRBV29-1 with TRBJ1-1; D gene ambiguous. Trimming removed 4 bases from V and 0 bases from J, with 9 bases in between. Germline V gene data show CDR1 as SQVTM and CDR2 as ANQGSEA. The CDR3 spans 13 residues. In DNA form, the CDR3 reads TGCAGCGTTGTTGGCCAGATGAACACTGAAGCTTTCTTT. This sequence encodes CSVVGQMNTEAFF.